This T cell receptor beta chain was recorded in a study of memory CD4+ T cells and cytomegalovirus serostatus. Study information: Healthy Belgian adult donors included 9 or 10 CMV-positive and 20 to 30 CMV-negative people. Study findings and constraints: About 40% of the roughly 160 known CMV-associated TCRbeta sequences appeared in CD4+ memory.

The authors' processing: After removing out-of-frame reads, approximately 2 million distinct TCRbeta sequences remained. The repertoire was sequenced with immunoSEQ multiplex PCR; TCRdb's copy has only in-frame clones and lacks some. The V and J calls and clone size were taken over from that table, and D and trimming were inferred from the DNA. The profile shows 56,000 or so clones, over 70% of them singletons. Single viable CD3+CD4+CD8-CD45RO+ cells were sorted as the memory CD4+ T cells. Positive selection with CD4 microbeads enriched total CD4+ T cells. About this clone itself: Its antigen is not known.

The TCR originated in an adult in good health and CMV-seronegative. Some clones in this sample may be carry-over from other donors' samples. The sample was memory CD4+ T cells from blood.

Here the CDR3 reads CASSRSGGVTDTQYF. In nucleotides, the CDR3 is TGTGCCAGCAGCCGCTCGGGGGGGGTAACAGATACGCAGTATTTT. The chain combines TRBV7-2 with TRBJ2-3; 8 nucleotides align to TRBD2. V trimming: 5 bases; J trimming: 3 bases; junction bases outside the gene matches: 7. This CDR3 has 15 residues. From germline, CDR1 is SGHTA and CDR2 FQGNSA.